Below are 15 T cell receptor beta chains sequenced from a single sample in a study of blood T cell repertoires in COVID-19. Sequencing was performed with immunoSEQ multiplex PCR; in TCRdb, only in-frame clones are kept and a portion is missing. The top ten hold approximately 2.9% of the sample, which has about 400,000 clones, approximately 86% seen once. The sequenced sample was peripheral blood. The receptor source for this set is a human donor in a cohort sampled during active COVID-19.

J is TRBJ1-2 and V is TRBV6-6, with a tentative D call TRBD1 (5 bases). Germline loops: CDR1 MNHNY, CDR2 SVGAGI (reference sequence). The V and J ends lost 6 bases and 4 bases respectively, with 21 bases between them. The CDR3 contains 16 residues. The CDR3 region is CASSPPTETAFYGYTF. CDR3 bases: TGTGCCAGCAGCCCACCTACGGAGACAGCCTTCTATGGCTACACCTTC.

The J gene is TRBJ1-1, the V gene TRBV5-4; no clear D. Germline V gene sequence: CDR1 SGHNT, CDR2 YYREEE (reference sequence). This CDR3 spans 13 amino acids. V was shortened by 1 base and J by 3 bases, with 7 bases between the two germline ends. The CDR3 sequence is CASSLQVDTEAFF. The CDR3 DNA follows: TGTGCCAGCAGCTTGCAGGTAGACACTGAAGCTTTCTTT.

A single count supports this clone. Sequence at one end of the junction differs from germline and may be a read error. V usage is TRBV7-7 and J usage is TRBJ2-1; 7 nucleotides align to TRBD1. The CDR3 runs to 15 residues. Looked up from germline, CDR1 is SSHAT and CDR2 is FNYEAQ (reference sequence). This CDR3 is CASSPDRIPGDEQFF. CDR3 bases: TGTGCTAGCAGCCCGGACAGGATCCCTGGGGATGAGCAGTTCTTC.

This clone has just a few counts. The gene calls are TRBV7-9 and TRBJ2-2; D unclear. Germline CDR1 SEHNR, CDR2 FQNEAQ (reference sequence). The CDR3 runs 15 residues. The V gene lost 5 bases and the J gene lost 1 base, with 11 bases spanning the gap. This chain's CDR3 is CASSPVRENTGELFF. The CDR3 DNA reads as TGTGCCAGCAGCCCGGTCCGAGAGAACACCGGGGAGCTGTTTTTT.

This chain uses TRBV6-1 with TRBJ2-7, with 7 bases that match TRBD2. J gave up 2 bases and V 1 base, and 5 bases lay outside the gene matches. The CDR3 has 15 residues. Germline V gives CDR1 MNHNS, CDR2 SASEGT. The CDR3 nucleotides read TGTGCCAGCAGTGAAGTCGGGGAGGGAGCCTACGAGCAGTACTTC. Encoded protein: CASSEVGEGAYEQYF.

This chain uses TRBV30 with TRBJ1-1; tentative D call: TRBD1 (5 bases). From germline, CDR1 is GTSNPN and CDR2 SVGIG (reference sequence). V lost 3 bases to trimming and J lost 3 bases, with 11 bases between them. CDR3 length equals 13 residues. The CDR3 protein is CAWSSQADTEAFF. The CDR3 nucleotides read TGTGCCTGGAGCTCACAGGCGGACACTGAAGCTTTCTTT.

J is TRBJ2-7 and V is TRBV6-6; D unresolved. Germline V gene lookup returns CDR1 MNHNY and CDR2 SVGAGI (reference sequence). V was pared by 11 bases and J by 2 bases, with 13 bases between. This CDR3 region has 12 residues. Written as DNA, the CDR3 is TGTGCCGCTTCTGCAGTCGCCTACGAGCAGTACTTC. Translating it yields CAASAVAYEQYF.

The CDR3 nucleotides read TGTGCCACCGGGACAGGGGAAGAATCCTACGAGCAGTACTTC. This codes for CATGTGEESYEQYF. The J gene is TRBJ2-7, the V gene TRBV7-9; TRBD1 matches 10 bases. After removal of 10 bases from V and 1 base from J, the junction contained 7 bases not matched to a gene. CDR1 SEHNR and CDR2 FQNEAQ come from the germline V gene (reference sequence). The CDR3 contains 14 residues.

The V gene is TRBV7-2, the J gene TRBJ2-1; 7 bases line up with TRBD1. The V and J ends lost 0 bases and 11 bases, in that order; junction bases with no gene match: 10. This CDR3 spans 15 amino acids. Germline loops: CDR1 SGHTA, CDR2 FQGNSA. The CDR3 DNA follows: TGTGCCAGCAGCTTAGCCCCACCGACAGGGTTCAAGCAGTTCTTC. It encodes CASSLAPPTGFKQFF.

V gene TRBV6-2 or TRBV6-3 combines with J gene TRBJ2-1, with unresolved D. Trimming took 0 bases from V and 7 from J, leaving 19 bases between them. Germline CDR1 MNHEY, CDR2 SVGEGT. The CDR3 consists of 17 residues. CDR3 protein: CASSYSYSLTMENEQFF. For the CDR3, the DNA is TGTGCCAGCAGTTACTCTTACTCTCTTACAATGGAGAATGAGCAGTTCTTC.

The gene calls are TRBV5-1 and TRBJ2-1; 7 bases line up with TRBD1. The germline CDR1 and CDR2 sequences are SGHRS and YFSETQ. V dropped 4 bases and J dropped 6; count of bases not matched to a gene: 10. There are 15 residues in the CDR3. The CDR3 nucleotides are TGCGCCAGCAGCGGGACAGCTCCTTGGAGCAATGAGCAGTTCTTC. Translated: CASSGTAPWSNEQFF.

This clone appeared a single time. V usage is TRBV6-1 and J usage is TRBJ1-1; D is uncertain. Trimming shortened V by 1 base and J by 3 bases, and 12 bases separated the two germline ends. The CDR3 contains 15 residues. CDR1 is MNHNS, CDR2 SASEGT, per germline. CDR3 residues: CASSEGPMRDTEAFF. For the CDR3, the DNA is TGTGCCAGCAGTGAAGGACCGATGAGGGACACTGAAGCTTTCTTT.

This chain links TRBV29-1 with TRBJ1-3; D remains unclear. V lost 4 bases and J 1 base, leaving 8 bases between the germline ends. The CDR3 is 13 residues long. Germline V lookup: CDR1 SQVTM, CDR2 ANQGSEA. CDR3 bases: TGCAGCGTTGGCGCGGGTTCTGGAAACACCATATATTTT. It specifies CSVGAGSGNTIYF. Drawing the rest from reference TRBV29-1 and TRBJ1-3, the complete variable domain is SAVISQKPSRDICQRGTSLTIQCQVDSQVTMMFWYRQQPGQSLTLIATANQGSEATYESGFVIDKFPISRPNLTFSTLTVSNMSPEDSSIYLCSVGAGSGNTIYFGEGSWLTVV.

This clone was recorded a few times. The rearrangement links TRBV5-1 to TRBJ1-1; D ambiguous. Trimming stripped 3 bases from V and 6 bases from J, with 12 bases between. The CDR3 is 13 amino acids. Germline V gene lookup returns CDR1 SGHRS and CDR2 YFSETQ. CDR3 region: CASSWEYSAEAFF. CDR3 sequence (DNA): TGCGCCAGCAGCTGGGAGTACAGCGCTGAAGCTTTCTTT. The variable domain in full, with the rest retrieved from reference TRBV5-1 and TRBJ1-1, is KAGVTQTPRYLIKTRGQQVTLSCSPISGHRSVSWYQQTPGQGLQFLFEYFSETQRNKGNFPGRFSGRQFSNSRSEMNVSTLELGDSALYLCASSWEYSAEAFFGQGTRLTVV.

The genes are TRBV19 and TRBJ2-2; D gene ambiguous. Germline V lookup: CDR1 LNHDA, CDR2 SQIVND (reference sequence). CDR3 length: 13 amino acids. V shed 5 bases and J shed 3 bases, with 7 bases lying between them. The DNA for the CDR3 is TGTGCCAGTAGTTTGGCATACACCGGGGAGCTGTTTTTT. Translating gives CASSLAYTGELFF.